This T cell receptor (beta chain) was found in a study of blood T cell repertoires in COVID-19. Study-wide background: Researchers got acute and convalescent COVID-19 samples from the United States, Italy and Spain.

Study members were between 18 and 89 years old and lived in 25 or so US regions. Cohort 3 donors were reported recovered after two negative PCRs, clearance, or symptom resolution. Trimming pared 3 bases from V and 4 bases from J, leaving 9 bases between. From germline, CDR1 is LNHDA and CDR2 SQIVND (reference sequence). This CDR3 comprises 13 residues. Sequenced by immunoSEQ multiplex PCR; TCRdb stores in-frame clones only, minus some. The sample lists roughly 220,000 clones; about 88% were seen once. The chain employs TRBV19 and TRBJ1-2; D is uncertain. The sample taken for sequencing was PBMCs or T cells enriched from blood (not recorded which). The clonotype was recovered from a woman in her 30s who had recovered from COVID-19. The CDR3 spells CASSMESIYGYTF. The CDR3 nucleotides are TGTGCCAGTAGTATGGAGAGCATCTATGGCTACACCTTC.